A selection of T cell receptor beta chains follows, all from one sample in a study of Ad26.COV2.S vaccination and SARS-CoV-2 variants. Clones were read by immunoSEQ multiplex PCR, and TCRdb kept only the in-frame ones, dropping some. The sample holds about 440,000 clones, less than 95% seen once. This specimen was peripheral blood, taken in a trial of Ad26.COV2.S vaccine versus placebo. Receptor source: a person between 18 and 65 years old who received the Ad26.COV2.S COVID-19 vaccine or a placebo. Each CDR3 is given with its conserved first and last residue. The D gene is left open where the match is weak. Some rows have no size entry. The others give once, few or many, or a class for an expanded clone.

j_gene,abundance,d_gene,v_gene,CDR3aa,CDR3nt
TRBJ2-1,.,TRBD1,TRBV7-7,CASSPGQSYNEQFF,TGTGCCAGCAGCCCGGGACAGAGCTACAATGAGCAGTTCTTC
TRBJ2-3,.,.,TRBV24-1,CATSDLRAVGGDTQYF,TGTGCCACCAGTGATTTGAGGGCCGTAGGAGGGGATACGCAGTATTTT
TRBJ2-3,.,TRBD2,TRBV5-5,CASSLGLAGPTDTQYF,TGTGCCAGCAGCTTGGGACTAGCGGGCCCCACAGATACGCAGTATTTT
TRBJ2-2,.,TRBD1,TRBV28,CASGKGTGPLWGELFF,TGTGCCAGCGGAAAGGGGACAGGGCCTTTGTGGGGGGAGCTGTTTTTT
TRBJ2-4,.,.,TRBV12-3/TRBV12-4,CASALENIQYF,TGTGCCAGCGCTTTGGAAAACATTCAGTACTTC
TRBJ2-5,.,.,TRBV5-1,CASSLVTVQETQYF,TGCGCCAGCAGCTTGGTTACGGTACAAGAGACCCAGTACTTC
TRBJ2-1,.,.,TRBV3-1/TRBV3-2,CASSQARQSNEQFF,TGTGCCAGCAGCCAAGCGCGACAGAGCAATGAGCAGTTCTTC
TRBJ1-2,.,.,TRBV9,CASSSVYGYTF,TGTGCCAGCAGCTCGGTCTATGGCTACACCTTC
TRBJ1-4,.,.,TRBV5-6,CASSLQGPVEKLFF,TGTGCCAGCAGCTTGCAGGGGCCCGTAGAAAAACTGTTTTTT
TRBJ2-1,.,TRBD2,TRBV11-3,CASSSGLAVLGEQFF,TGTGCCAGCAGCTCTGGACTAGCCGTTTTGGGTGAGCAGTTCTTC
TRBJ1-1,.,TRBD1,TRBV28,CASSLPAGGGNTEAFF,TGTGCCAGCAGCCTTCCCGCAGGGGGAGGGAACACTGAAGCTTTCTTT
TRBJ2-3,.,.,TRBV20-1,CSAVLANTQYF,TGCAGTGCAGTCCTAGCGAATACGCAGTATTTT
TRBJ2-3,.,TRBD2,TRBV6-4,CASSEAGESIDTQYF,TGTGCCAGCAGTGAAGCGGGGGAATCTATAGATACGCAGTATTTT
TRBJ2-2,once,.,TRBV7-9,CASSFPRGANTGELFF,TGTGCCAGCAGCTTCCCCCGGGGTGCGAACACCGGGGAGCTGTTTTTT
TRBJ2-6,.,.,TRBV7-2,CASSLSGGSGANVLTF,TGTGCCAGCAGCTTAAGTGGGGGCTCTGGGGCCAACGTCCTGACTTTC
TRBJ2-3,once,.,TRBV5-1,CASSPTGSTDTQYF,TGCGCCAGCAGCCCGACCGGCTCCACAGATACGCAGTATTTT
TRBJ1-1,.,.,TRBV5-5,CASSQDSPGTEAFF,TGTGCCAGCAGCCAGGACTCCCCGGGAACTGAAGCTTTCTTT
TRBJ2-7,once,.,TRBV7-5,CARSFSLRDSSYEQYF,TGTGCCAGAAGCTTCTCCCTCCGGGACAGCTCCTACGAGCAGTACTTC
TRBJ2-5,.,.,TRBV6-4,CASSDSGSQETQYF,TGTGCCAGCAGTGACTCAGGGTCCCAAGAGACCCAGTACTTC
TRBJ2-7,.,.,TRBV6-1,CASSEARWARHEQYF,TGTGCCAGCAGTGAAGCGCGTTGGGCCCGCCACGAGCAGTACTTC
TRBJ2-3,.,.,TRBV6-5,CASSPDDSSTDTQYF,TGTGCCAGCAGCCCCGACGATTCTAGCACAGATACGCAGTATTTT
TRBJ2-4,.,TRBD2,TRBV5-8,CASSSLAGGQNIQYF,TGTGCCAGCAGTTCTCTAGCGGGAGGTCAAAACATTCAGTACTTC
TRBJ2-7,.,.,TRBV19,CASSIGGHEQYF,TGTGCCAGTAGTATTGGGGGTCACGAGCAGTACTTC
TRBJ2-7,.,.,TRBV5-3,CARSSDRVLSYEQYF,TGTGCCAGAAGTTCTGACAGAGTCCTCTCCTACGAGCAGTACTTC
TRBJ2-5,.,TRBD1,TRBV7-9,CASSLSLQGAEQETQYF,TGTGCCAGCAGCTTAAGTTTGCAGGGGGCAGAACAAGAGACCCAGTACTTC
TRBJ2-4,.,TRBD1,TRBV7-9,CASSSRQGALKNIQYF,TGTGCCAGCAGCTCAAGACAGGGGGCCCTCAAAAACATTCAGTACTTC
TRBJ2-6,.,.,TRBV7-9,CASSPTVGSGANVLTF,TGTGCCAGCAGCCCTACAGTGGGCTCTGGGGCCAACGTCCTGACTTTC
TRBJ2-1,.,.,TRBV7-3,CASSVTRLSEQFF,TGTGCCAGCAGCGTTACAAGATTGAGTGAGCAGTTCTTC
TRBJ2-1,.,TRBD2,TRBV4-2,CASSPESGTSGRYEQFF,TGTGCCAGCAGCCCAGAATCCGGGACTAGCGGGAGATATGAGCAGTTCTTC
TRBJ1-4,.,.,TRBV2,CASRQLASSLFF,TGTGCCAGCAGACAACTGGCGTCGAGCCTGTTTTTT
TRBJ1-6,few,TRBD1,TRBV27,CASTAGGNSPLHF,TGTGCCAGCACGGCAGGGGGCAATTCACCCCTCCACTTT
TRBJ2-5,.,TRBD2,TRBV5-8,CASAREVGLQETQYF,TGTGCCAGCGCTCGGGAGGTTGGATTACAAGAGACCCAGTACTTC
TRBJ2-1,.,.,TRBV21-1,CASSPSPTVSYNEQFF,TGTGCCAGCAGCCCTAGCCCCACCGTCTCCTACAATGAGCAGTTCTTC
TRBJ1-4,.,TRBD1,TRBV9,CASSAQGMDTTNEKLFF,TGTGCCAGCAGCGCACAGGGGATGGATACAACTAATGAAAAACTGTTTTTT
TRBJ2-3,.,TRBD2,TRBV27,CASSLLAGGLDTQYF,TGTGCCAGCAGTTTATTGGCGGGAGGTTTAGATACGCAGTATTTT
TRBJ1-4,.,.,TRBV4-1,CASSQDDGAPLQALFF,TGCGCCAGCAGCCAAGATGACGGGGCCCCACTCCAGGCACTGTTTTTT
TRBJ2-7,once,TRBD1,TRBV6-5,CASIDRGRPYEQYF,TGTGCCAGCATAGACAGGGGCCGCCCCTACGAGCAGTACTTC
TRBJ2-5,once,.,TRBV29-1,CSVESLASETQYF,TGCAGCGTTGAATCTCTTGCCTCAGAGACCCAGTACTTC
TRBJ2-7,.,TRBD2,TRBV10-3,CAISEASGNGYGNEQYF,TGTGCCATCAGTGAGGCCAGCGGGAATGGATACGGTAACGAGCAGTACTTC